These T cell receptor beta chains were read from a single sample in a study of shared clonotypes between healthy human individuals. Profiled with immunoSEQ multiplex PCR; TCRdb holds only in-frame clones, not every one. Here the sample spans around 940,000 clones, 70% to 85% being singletons. Specimen: memory CD4+ T cells sorted from blood. These receptors all stem from a young man in good health. Each CDR3 is given with its conserved first and last residue. The D gene is left open where the match is weak. The size entry is marked missing in some rows and otherwise reads once, few, many or a size class.

j_gene: TRBJ2-5
d_gene: -
abundance: -
v_gene: TRBV2
CDR3aa: CASTNYQETQYF
CDR3nt: TGTGCCAGCACGAACTACCAAGAGACCCAGTACTTC

j_gene: TRBJ2-5
d_gene: -
abundance: -
v_gene: TRBV11-2
CDR3aa: CASSLQGGRQETQYF
CDR3nt: TGTGCCAGCAGCTTACAGGGGGGGAGGCAAGAGACCCAGTACTTC

j_gene: TRBJ1-6
d_gene: TRBD1
abundance: -
v_gene: TRBV28
CDR3aa: CASSFGQGYSPLHF
CDR3nt: TGTGCCAGCAGTTTCGGACAGGGGTATTCACCCCTCCACTTT

j_gene: TRBJ2-1
d_gene: TRBD2
abundance: -
v_gene: TRBV27
CDR3aa: CASSPGLAGVNEQFF
CDR3nt: TGTGCCAGCAGTCCCGGACTAGCGGGAGTAAATGAGCAGTTCTTC

j_gene: TRBJ2-3
d_gene: TRBD2
abundance: -
v_gene: TRBV5-6
CDR3aa: CASSLVVSLAGVDDTQYF
CDR3nt: TGTGCCAGCAGCTTGGTGGTGAGCCTAGCGGGAGTAGACGATACGCAGTATTTT

j_gene: TRBJ2-4
d_gene: -
abundance: -
v_gene: TRBV9
CDR3aa: CASSVGQGAKNIQYF
CDR3nt: TGTGCCAGCAGCGTAGGTCAGGGAGCCAAAAACATTCAGTACTTC

j_gene: TRBJ2-4
d_gene: TRBD1
abundance: -
v_gene: TRBV6-6
CDR3aa: CASGQASLAKNIQYF
CDR3nt: TGTGCCAGCGGACAGGCCAGTTTAGCCAAAAACATTCAGTACTTC

j_gene: TRBJ1-5
d_gene: TRBD1
abundance: few
v_gene: TRBV19
CDR3aa: CATGQGAKPSNQPQHF
CDR3nt: TGTGCCACCGGACAGGGGGCGAAACCTAGCAATCAGCCCCAGCATTTT

j_gene: TRBJ2-7
d_gene: TRBD2
abundance: -
v_gene: TRBV5-4
CDR3aa: CASSPGGTTYEQYF
CDR3nt: TGTGCCAGCAGCCCCGGGGGGACTACCTACGAGCAGTACTTC

j_gene: TRBJ2-1
d_gene: -
abundance: -
v_gene: TRBV2
CDR3aa: CASSESSAYNEQFF
CDR3nt: TGTGCCAGCAGTGAATCTAGTGCCTACAATGAGCAGTTCTTC

j_gene: TRBJ1-5
d_gene: -
abundance: -
v_gene: TRBV15
CDR3aa: CATSRGQLNQPQHF
CDR3nt: TGTGCCACCAGCAGAGGGCAGCTAAATCAGCCCCAGCATTTT

j_gene: TRBJ1-5
d_gene: TRBD1
abundance: -
v_gene: TRBV10-3
CDR3aa: CATRQGEQPQHF
CDR3nt: TGTGCCACAAGACAGGGAGAGCAGCCCCAGCATTTT

j_gene: TRBJ1-5
d_gene: -
abundance: -
v_gene: TRBV10-2
CDR3aa: CATTMQSNQPQHF
CDR3nt: TGCGCCACAACCATGCAGAGTAATCAGCCCCAGCATTTT

j_gene: TRBJ2-5
d_gene: TRBD2
abundance: -
v_gene: TRBV5-4
CDR3aa: CASSSWEGETQYF
CDR3nt: TGTGCCAGCAGCTCCTGGGAGGGGGAGACCCAGTACTTC

j_gene: TRBJ1-2
d_gene: -
abundance: few
v_gene: TRBV28
CDR3aa: CASSASGDKGCTF
CDR3nt: TGTGCCAGCAGCGCGTCGGGGGATAAGGGCTGCACCTTC

j_gene: TRBJ2-1
d_gene: TRBD2
abundance: -
v_gene: TRBV29-1
CDR3aa: CSASGVSYNEQFF
CDR3nt: TGCAGCGCCAGCGGGGTCTCCTACAATGAGCAGTTCTTC

j_gene: TRBJ1-1
d_gene: -
abundance: -
v_gene: TRBV10-3
CDR3aa: CAISESTGALNTEAFF
CDR3nt: TGTGCCATCAGTGAGTCGACAGGAGCCCTGAACACTGAAGCTTTCTTT

j_gene: TRBJ2-1
d_gene: -
abundance: once
v_gene: TRBV5-1
CDR3aa: CASSLGSWNEQFF
CDR3nt: TGCGCCAGCAGCTTGGGCAGCTGGAATGAGCAGTTCTTC

j_gene: TRBJ2-5
d_gene: -
abundance: once
v_gene: TRBV5-1
CDR3aa: CASSLGGVETQYF
CDR3nt: TGCGCCAGCAGCTTGGGTGGGGTTGAGACCCAGTACTTC

j_gene: TRBJ1-5
d_gene: -
abundance: few
v_gene: TRBV4-1
CDR3aa: CASSQETGAQPQHF
CDR3nt: TGCGCCAGCAGCCAAGAAACGGGAGCCCAGCCCCAGCATTTT

j_gene: TRBJ2-7
d_gene: TRBD1
abundance: few
v_gene: TRBV10-1
CDR3aa: CASSRGQAYEQYF
CDR3nt: TGCGCCAGCTCAAGGGGACAGGCCTACGAGCAGTACTTC

j_gene: TRBJ2-2
d_gene: -
abundance: -
v_gene: TRBV6-5
CDR3aa: CASSSQAPKTGGLFF
CDR3nt: TGTGCCAGCAGTTCCCAGGCCCCAAAGACCGGGGGGCTGTTTTTT

j_gene: TRBJ1-4
d_gene: -
abundance: -
v_gene: TRBV28
CDR3aa: CASSKTGATNEKLFF
CDR3nt: TGTGCCAGCAGCAAGACAGGAGCAACTAATGAAAAACTGTTTTTT

j_gene: TRBJ1-6
d_gene: -
abundance: few
v_gene: TRBV28
CDR3aa: CASRSEQGANSPLHF
CDR3nt: TGTGCCAGCAGGAGTGAGCAGGGAGCTAATTCACCCCTCCACTTT

j_gene: TRBJ1-6
d_gene: -
abundance: -
v_gene: TRBV2
CDR3aa: CASSEGSGRTNSPLHF
CDR3nt: TGTGCCAGCAGTGAAGGGTCAGGCCGGACTAATTCACCCCTCCACTTT

j_gene: TRBJ1-2
d_gene: -
abundance: few
v_gene: TRBV10-2
CDR3aa: CASSESGGAHINYGYTF
CDR3nt: TGCGCCAGCAGTGAGTCGGGAGGGGCGCATATTAACTATGGCTACACCTTC

j_gene: TRBJ2-3
d_gene: TRBD2
abundance: once
v_gene: TRBV29-1
CDR3aa: CSVRTSGGTDTQYF
CDR3nt: TGCAGCGTTCGGACTAGCGGAGGCACAGATACGCAGTATTTT

j_gene: TRBJ1-1
d_gene: TRBD1
abundance: -
v_gene: TRBV5-4
CDR3aa: CASSSGTGGGTEAFF
CDR3nt: TGTGCCAGCAGCTCTGGGACAGGGGGGGGGACTGAAGCTTTCTTT

j_gene: TRBJ1-2
d_gene: -
abundance: -
v_gene: TRBV28
CDR3aa: CASSTTGPLYGYTF
CDR3nt: TGTGCCAGCAGCACGACAGGACCACTCTATGGCTACACCTTC

j_gene: TRBJ1-5
d_gene: TRBD1
abundance: -
v_gene: TRBV19
CDR3aa: CASSIERGQGQPQHF
CDR3nt: TGTGCCAGTAGTATAGAGAGGGGGCAGGGTCAGCCCCAGCATTTT

j_gene: TRBJ1-6
d_gene: -
abundance: -
v_gene: TRBV2
CDR3aa: CASSDQGGSSSPLHF
CDR3nt: TGTGCCAGCAGTGACCAGGGAGGTTCAAGCTCACCCCTCCACTTT

j_gene: TRBJ1-1
d_gene: -
abundance: -
v_gene: TRBV18
CDR3aa: CASSRMNTEAFF
CDR3nt: TGTGCCAGCTCACGTATGAACACTGAAGCTTTCTTT

j_gene: TRBJ1-4
d_gene: -
abundance: -
v_gene: TRBV4-3
CDR3aa: CASSQDALGEKLFF
CDR3nt: TGCGCCAGCAGCCAAGATGCCCTGGGTGAAAAACTGTTTTTT

j_gene: TRBJ2-7
d_gene: -
abundance: -
v_gene: TRBV7-8
CDR3aa: CASSLDPVSGPSYEQYF
CDR3nt: TGTGCCAGCAGCTTAGACCCCGTGAGCGGACCTTCCTACGAGCAGTACTTC

j_gene: TRBJ2-3
d_gene: -
abundance: -
v_gene: TRBV6-6
CDR3aa: CASRHGQASVDTQYF
CDR3nt: TGTGCCAGCAGGCACGGACAAGCAAGTGTAGATACGCAGTATTTT

j_gene: TRBJ1-1
d_gene: -
abundance: -
v_gene: TRBV9
CDR3aa: CASSFSGILGRTEAFF
CDR3nt: TGTGCCAGCAGCTTCTCCGGGATCCTCGGGCGGACTGAAGCTTTCTTT

j_gene: TRBJ1-4
d_gene: -
abundance: -
v_gene: TRBV28
CDR3aa: CASSSPLATNEKLFF
CDR3nt: TGTGCCAGCAGTTCCCCCCTTGCAACTAATGAAAAACTGTTTTTT

j_gene: TRBJ1-2
d_gene: -
abundance: few
v_gene: TRBV6-1
CDR3aa: CASSKAGGANYGYTF
CDR3nt: TGTGCCAGCAGTAAAGCGGGGGGGGCTAACTATGGCTACACCTTC

j_gene: TRBJ2-7
d_gene: -
abundance: few
v_gene: TRBV29-1
CDR3aa: CSGGVGGEQYF
CDR3nt: TGCAGCGGGGGGGTAGGCGGCGAGCAGTACTTC

j_gene: TRBJ1-4
d_gene: -
abundance: -
v_gene: TRBV6-6
CDR3aa: CASSLGTTNEKLFF
CDR3nt: TGTGCCAGCAGCCTAGGGACAACTAATGAAAAACTGTTTTTT

j_gene: TRBJ2-5
d_gene: TRBD2
abundance: -
v_gene: TRBV28
CDR3aa: CASSTGGGQETQYF
CDR3nt: TGTGCCAGCAGTACGGGAGGCGGTCAAGAGACCCAGTACTTC

j_gene: TRBJ2-1
d_gene: TRBD2
abundance: -
v_gene: TRBV5-1
CDR3aa: CASSLVALAGGNSYNEQFF
CDR3nt: TGCGCCAGCAGCTTAGTTGCACTAGCGGGAGGAAACTCCTACAATGAGCAGTTCTTC

j_gene: TRBJ2-2
d_gene: TRBD2
abundance: few
v_gene: TRBV30
CDR3aa: CAWSVQLAGGPGELFF
CDR3nt: TGTGCCTGGAGTGTCCAACTAGCGGGAGGCCCCGGGGAGCTGTTTTTT

j_gene: TRBJ2-2
d_gene: TRBD1
abundance: -
v_gene: TRBV18
CDR3aa: CASSPQGALNTGELFF
CDR3nt: TGTGCCAGCTCACCACAGGGGGCTCTAAACACCGGGGAGCTGTTTTTT

j_gene: TRBJ2-2
d_gene: -
abundance: -
v_gene: TRBV19
CDR3aa: CASSSFAVGELFF
CDR3nt: TGTGCCAGTAGTTCTTTCGCCGTCGGGGAGCTGTTTTTT

j_gene: TRBJ2-1
d_gene: TRBD2
abundance: -
v_gene: TRBV29-1
CDR3aa: CSVDLGWASGYNEQFF
CDR3nt: TGCAGCGTTGATCTGGGCTGGGCTAGCGGATACAATGAGCAGTTCTTC

j_gene: TRBJ2-7
d_gene: TRBD1
abundance: -
v_gene: TRBV5-6
CDR3aa: CASSLEGVQGVAYEQYF
CDR3nt: TGTGCCAGCAGCTTGGAAGGTGTGCAGGGGGTGGCCTACGAGCAGTACTTC